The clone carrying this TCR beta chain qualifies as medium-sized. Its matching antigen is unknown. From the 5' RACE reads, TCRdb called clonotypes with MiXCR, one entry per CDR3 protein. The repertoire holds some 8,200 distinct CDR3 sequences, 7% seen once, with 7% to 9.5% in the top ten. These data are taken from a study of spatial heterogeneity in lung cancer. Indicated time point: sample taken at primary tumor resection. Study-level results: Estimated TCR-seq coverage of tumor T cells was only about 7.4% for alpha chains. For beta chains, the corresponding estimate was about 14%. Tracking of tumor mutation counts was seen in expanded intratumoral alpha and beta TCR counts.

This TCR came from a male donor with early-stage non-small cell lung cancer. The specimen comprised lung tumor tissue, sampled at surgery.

CDR3 DNA sequence: TGCAGTGCTAGCGGGGAGCAGGGGAGCTCCTACGAGCAGTACTTC. As protein: CSASGEQGSSYEQYF. The gene calls are TRBV20-1 and TRBJ2-7; a possible D gene is TRBD1 (6 bases). The V end was cut by 3 bases, the J end by 0 bases, with 15 bases between. CDR1 DFQATT and CDR2 SNEGSKA come from the germline V gene (reference sequence). The CDR3 is 15 amino acids.